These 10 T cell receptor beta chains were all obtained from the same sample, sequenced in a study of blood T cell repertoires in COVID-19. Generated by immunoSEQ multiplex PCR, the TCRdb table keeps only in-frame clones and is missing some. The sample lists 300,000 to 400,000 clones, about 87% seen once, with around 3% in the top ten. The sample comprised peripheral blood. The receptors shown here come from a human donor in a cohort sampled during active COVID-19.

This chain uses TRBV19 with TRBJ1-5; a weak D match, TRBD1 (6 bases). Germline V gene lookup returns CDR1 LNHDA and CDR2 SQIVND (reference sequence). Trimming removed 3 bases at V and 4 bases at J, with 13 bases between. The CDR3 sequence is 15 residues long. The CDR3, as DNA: TGTGCCAGTAGTATTTATAGGACAGTGAATCAGCCCCAGCATTTT. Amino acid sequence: CASSIYRTVNQPQHF.

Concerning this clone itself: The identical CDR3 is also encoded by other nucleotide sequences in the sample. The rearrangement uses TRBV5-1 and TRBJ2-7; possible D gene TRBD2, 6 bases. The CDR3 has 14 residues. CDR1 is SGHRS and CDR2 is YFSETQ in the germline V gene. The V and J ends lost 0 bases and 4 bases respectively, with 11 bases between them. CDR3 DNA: TGCGCCAGCAGCTTGGCCGACGGGGGATACGAGCAGTACTTC. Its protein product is CASSLADGGYEQYF.

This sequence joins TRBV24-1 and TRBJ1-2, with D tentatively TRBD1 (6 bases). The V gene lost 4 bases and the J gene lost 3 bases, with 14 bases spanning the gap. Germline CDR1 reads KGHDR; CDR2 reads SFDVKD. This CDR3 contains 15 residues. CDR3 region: CATSDPRGGHYGYTF. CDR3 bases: TGTGCCACCAGTGACCCCAGGGGCGGTCACTATGGCTACACCTTC.

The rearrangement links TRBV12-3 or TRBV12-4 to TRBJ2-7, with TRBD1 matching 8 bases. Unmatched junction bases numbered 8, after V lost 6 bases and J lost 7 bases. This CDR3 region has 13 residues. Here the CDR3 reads CASRITDRGEQYF. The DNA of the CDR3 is TGTGCCAGCAGGATTACTGACAGGGGAGAGCAGTACTTC.

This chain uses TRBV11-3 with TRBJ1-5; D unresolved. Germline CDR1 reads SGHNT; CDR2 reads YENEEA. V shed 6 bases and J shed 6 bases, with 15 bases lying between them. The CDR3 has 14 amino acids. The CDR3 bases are TGTGCCAGCAGTCAACGGTTGGGAGGTCAGCCCCAGCATTTT. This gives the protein CASSQRLGGQPQHF.

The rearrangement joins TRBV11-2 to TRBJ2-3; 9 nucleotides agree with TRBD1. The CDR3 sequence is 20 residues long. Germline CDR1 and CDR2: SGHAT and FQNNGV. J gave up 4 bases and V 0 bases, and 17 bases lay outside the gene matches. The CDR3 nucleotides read TGTGCCAGCAGCTTAGATCTAAAGGGGACAGGGTTGTTTTTCGCAGATACGCAGTATTTT. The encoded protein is CASSLDLKGTGLFFADTQYF.

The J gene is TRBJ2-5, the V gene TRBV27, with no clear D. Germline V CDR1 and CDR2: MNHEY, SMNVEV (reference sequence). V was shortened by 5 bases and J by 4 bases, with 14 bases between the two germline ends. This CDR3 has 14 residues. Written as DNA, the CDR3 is TGTGCCAGCAGTCGTAACGGCCGCGGAGAGACCCAGTACTTC. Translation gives CASSRNGRGETQYF.

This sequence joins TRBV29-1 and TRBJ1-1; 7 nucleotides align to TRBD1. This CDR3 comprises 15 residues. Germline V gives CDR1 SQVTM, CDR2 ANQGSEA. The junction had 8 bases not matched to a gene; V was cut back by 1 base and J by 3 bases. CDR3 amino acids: CSVEGTGDDHTEAFF. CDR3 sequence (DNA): TGCAGCGTTGAAGGCACAGGGGACGATCACACTGAAGCTTTCTTT.

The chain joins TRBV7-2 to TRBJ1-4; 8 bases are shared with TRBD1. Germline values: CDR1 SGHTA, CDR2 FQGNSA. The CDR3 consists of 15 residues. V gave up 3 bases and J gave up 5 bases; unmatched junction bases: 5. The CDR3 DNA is TGTGCCAGCAGCTTCCCGGGACAGGCAAATGAAAAACTGTTTTTT. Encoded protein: CASSFPGQANEKLFF.

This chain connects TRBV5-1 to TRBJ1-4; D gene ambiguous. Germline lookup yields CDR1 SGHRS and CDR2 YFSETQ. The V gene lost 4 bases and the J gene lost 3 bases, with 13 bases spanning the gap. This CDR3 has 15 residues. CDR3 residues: CASSPQPGPNEKLFF. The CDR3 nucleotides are TGCGCCAGCAGCCCCCAACCCGGTCCTAATGAAAAACTGTTTTTT.